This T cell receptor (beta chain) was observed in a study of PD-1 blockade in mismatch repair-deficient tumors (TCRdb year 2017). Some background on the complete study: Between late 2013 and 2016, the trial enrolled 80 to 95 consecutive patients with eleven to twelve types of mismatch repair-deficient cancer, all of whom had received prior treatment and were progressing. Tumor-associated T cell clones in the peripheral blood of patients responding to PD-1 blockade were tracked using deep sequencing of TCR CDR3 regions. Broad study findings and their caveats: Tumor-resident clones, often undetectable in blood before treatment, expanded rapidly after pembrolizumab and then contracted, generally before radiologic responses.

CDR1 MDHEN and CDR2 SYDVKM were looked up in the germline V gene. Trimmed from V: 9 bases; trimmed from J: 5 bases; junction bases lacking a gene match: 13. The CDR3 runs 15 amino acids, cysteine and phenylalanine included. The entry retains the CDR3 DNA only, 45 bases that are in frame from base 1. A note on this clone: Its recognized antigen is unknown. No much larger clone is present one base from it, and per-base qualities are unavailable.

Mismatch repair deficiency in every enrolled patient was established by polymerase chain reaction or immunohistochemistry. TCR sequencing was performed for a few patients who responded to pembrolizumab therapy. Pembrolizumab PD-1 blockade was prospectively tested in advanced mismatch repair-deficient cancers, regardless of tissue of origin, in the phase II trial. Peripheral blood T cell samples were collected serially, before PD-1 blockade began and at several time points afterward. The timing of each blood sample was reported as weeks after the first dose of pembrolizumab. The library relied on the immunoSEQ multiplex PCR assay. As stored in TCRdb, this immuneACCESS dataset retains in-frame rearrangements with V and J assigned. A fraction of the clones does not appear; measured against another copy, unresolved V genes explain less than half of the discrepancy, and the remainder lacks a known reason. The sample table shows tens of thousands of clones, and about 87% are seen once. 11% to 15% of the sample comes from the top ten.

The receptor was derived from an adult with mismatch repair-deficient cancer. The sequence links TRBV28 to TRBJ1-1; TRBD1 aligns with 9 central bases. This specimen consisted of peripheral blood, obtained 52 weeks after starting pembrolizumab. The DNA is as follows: TGTGCCAGTATGACATCCGGGACAGGGAAGACTGAAGCTTTCTTT. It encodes CASMTSGTGKTEAFF.